Listed here are 18 T cell receptor beta chains from one sample, sequenced in a study of cytomegalovirus exposure and HLA in healthy donors. Generated by immunoSEQ multiplex PCR, the TCRdb table keeps only in-frame clones and is missing some. The data show some 130,000 clones, with approximately 84% seen just once and roughly 29% held by the top ten. The sequenced material came from PBMCs. Source of these receptors: a young man in good health and CMV-seropositive.

The CDR3 DNA sequence: TGTGCCTCCAACCGCTCAGGGTTTCGCTCTGGGGCCAACGTCCTGACTTTC. Amino acid sequence: CASNRSGFRSGANVLTF. J is TRBJ2-6 and V is TRBV27, with D possibly being TRBD1 (5 bases). The V gene's germline CDR1 is MNHEY and CDR2 SMNVEV (reference sequence). The CDR3 is made up of 17 amino acids. V gave up 11 bases and J gave up 0 bases, with 20 bases separating them.

The gene calls are TRBV25-1 and TRBJ2-2, with a possible D match to TRBD1 (6 bases). Germline CDR1 reads MGHDK; CDR2 reads SYGVNS. V lost 4 bases and J lost 4, with 10 bases in between. The CDR3 runs to 14 residues. The CDR3 sequence is CASSGTEPTGELFF. CDR3 bases: TGTGCCAGCAGTGGGACAGAACCCACCGGGGAGCTGTTTTTT.

The V call is TRBV9, the J call TRBJ1-4, with D possibly TRBD1 on 6 matching bases. CDR3 length equals 16 residues. Per the germline V gene, CDR1 is SGDLS and CDR2 is YYNGEE. Deletions cut 3 bases from V and 0 bases from J, with 12 bases between. Written as DNA, the CDR3 is TGTGCCAGCAGCGCCCAGGCAGGGGCAACTAATGAAAAACTGTTTTTT. Translated, it gives CASSAQAGATNEKLFF.

The V call is TRBV5-1, the J call TRBJ2-3; the match to TRBD2 covers 12 bases. Germline CDR1 reads SGHRS; CDR2 reads YFSETQ. Germline trimming cut 4 bases from V and 7 bases from J; bases unmatched to any gene: 13. CDR3 size: 17 residues. DNA of the CDR3: TGCGCCAGCAGCCCCCGACTAGCGGGAGCCCCTCCGCATACGCAGTATTTT. It translates to CASSPRLAGAPPHTQYF.

The CDR3 sequence is CASSLGLAENEQFF. In nucleotides, the CDR3 is TGCGCCAGCAGCTTGGGACTAGCGGAAAATGAGCAGTTCTTC. This chain connects TRBV5-1 to TRBJ2-1, with 9 bases matching TRBD2. Germline V gives CDR1 SGHRS, CDR2 YFSETQ. The CDR3 is 14 amino acids. The V segment lost 0 bases and the J segment 7 bases; nucleotides outside the gene matches: 2.

This clone was observed many times. The V and J genes are TRBV5-1 and TRBJ2-2, with a weak D call TRBD2 (5 bases). Germline CDR1 and CDR2: SGHRS and YFSETQ. This CDR3 region has 14 residues. Trimming left V 2 bases short and J 6 bases short, with 11 bases between. The chain's CDR3 is CASSLWLAPGELFF. In nucleotides, the CDR3 is TGCGCCAGCAGCTTATGGCTAGCTCCCGGGGAGCTGTTTTTT.

This chain joins TRBV5-1 and TRBJ1-1, with 9 bases matching TRBD1. V was pared by 4 bases and J by 3 bases, with 4 bases of the junction left unmatched. This CDR3 has 14 amino acids. CDR1 SGHRS and CDR2 YFSETQ come from the germline V gene. This CDR3 reads CASSHRGQDTEAFF. The CDR3 DNA reads TGCGCCAGCAGCCACAGGGGGCAAGACACTGAAGCTTTCTTT.

The genes are TRBV5-6 and TRBJ1-5; no firm D call. The CDR3 extends over 15 amino acids. Germline V lookup: CDR1 SGHDT, CDR2 YYEEEE. The V and J ends lost 0 bases and 0 bases respectively, with 7 bases between them. CDR3 sequence (DNA): TGTGCCAGCAGCTTGGGTAAACATAGCAATCAGCCCCAGCATTTT. Protein product: CASSLGKHSNQPQHF.

The genes are TRBV4-1 and TRBJ1-2; D may be TRBD1 (5 bases). The CDR3 sequence is 20 residues long. Trimming removed 1 base from V and 4 bases from J, with 28 bases in between. CDR1 MGHRA and CDR2 YSYEKL come from the germline V gene. In DNA, the CDR3 is TGCGCCAGCAGCCAAGGGGGCCTAAGGTCTGCCCCGGACCTTCCCTATGGCTACACCTTC. Translating it yields CASSQGGLRSAPDLPYGYTF.

J is TRBJ1-1 and V is TRBV19; 8 nucleotides align to TRBD1. Germline loops: CDR1 LNHDA, CDR2 SQIVND (reference sequence). The CDR3 is 14 amino acids. V lost 6 bases to trimming and J lost 5 bases; unmatched junction nucleotides: 8. In DNA form, the CDR3 reads TGTGCCAGTAGGCCGGACAGGGTGGGAACTGAAGCTTTCTTT. It codes for CASRPDRVGTEAFF.

This clone was seen more than once but under ten times. This sequence joins TRBV15 and TRBJ1-1; no clear D gene. CDR3 size: 14 residues. V lost 1 base, J lost 6 bases, and 12 bases lay in between. From germline, CDR1 is LNHNV and CDR2 YYDKDF (reference sequence). The DNA for the CDR3 is TGTGCCACCAGCAGAGGAGGGAGGGTTTCTGAAGCTTTCTTT. Translated: CATSRGGRVSEAFF.

The chain employs TRBV5-8 and TRBJ1-2; D not resolved. V was clipped by 4 bases and J by 8 bases, with 12 bases between them. Germline CDR1 and CDR2: SGHTS and YDEGEE. The CDR3 is 12 amino acids. CDR3 DNA: TGTGCCAGCAGCCGTACCCGGGGAGGCTACACCTTC. Its translation is CASSRTRGGYTF. The variable domain in full, with the rest retrieved from reference TRBV5-8 and TRBJ1-2, is EAGVTQSPTHLIKTRGQQATLRCSPISGHTSVYWYQQALGLGLQFLLWYDEGEERNRGNFPPRFSGRQFPNYSSELNVNALELEDSALYLCASSRTRGGYTFGSGTRLTVV.

This chain's CDR3 is CASSLNRGSYNSPLHF. CDR3 coding DNA: TGTGCCAGCAGCTTAAACAGGGGCAGCTATAATTCACCCCTCCACTTT. This chain uses TRBV7-3 with TRBJ1-6; 7 nucleotides line up with TRBD1. Germline loops: CDR1 SGHTA, CDR2 FQGTGA. This CDR3 comprises 16 residues. The J segment lost 3 bases and the V segment lost 1 base, leaving 3 bases of the junction unmatched.

The V and J genes are TRBV28 and TRBJ2-5; 9 nucleotides align to TRBD1. The length of the CDR3 is 14 residues. Germline V lookup: CDR1 MDHEN, CDR2 SYDVKM. Unmatched junction bases numbered 7, after V lost 5 bases and J lost 6 bases. This CDR3 is CASSPPGQGKTQYF. CDR3 nucleotides: TGTGCCAGCAGTCCCCCGGGACAGGGAAAGACCCAGTACTTC. The variable domain in full, with the rest retrieved from reference TRBV28 and TRBJ2-5, is DVKVTQSSRYLVKRTGEKVFLECVQDMDHENMFWYRQDPGLGLRLIYFSYDVKMKEKGDIPEGYSVSREKKERFSLILESASTNQTSMYLCASSPPGQGKTQYFGPGTRLLVL.

This clone came up many times. V gene TRBV5-4 combines with J gene TRBJ1-2; maybe TRBD1 (6 bases). The CDR3 length is 15 residues. Germline V gives CDR1 SGHNT, CDR2 YYREEE (reference sequence). Deletions cut 6 bases from V and 4 bases from J, with 19 bases between. The CDR3 bases are TGTGCCAGCACGGGTGGTCAGGGGATCGGCTATGGCTACACCTTC. Translation: CASTGGQGIGYGYTF.

This rearrangement joins TRBV5-4 to TRBJ1-2; 8 bases are a match to TRBD1. After removal of 3 bases from V and 1 base from J, the junction contained 8 bases not matched to a gene. Germline values: CDR1 SGHNT, CDR2 YYREEE (reference sequence). This CDR3 comprises 16 residues. The CDR3 bases are TGTGCCAGCAGCTGGGGCCAGGGGGCCCGTAACTATGGCTACACCTTC. Translated: CASSWGQGARNYGYTF.

The chain combines TRBV7-2 with TRBJ2-3, with a weak D call TRBD1 (5 bases). V shed 3 bases and J shed 4 bases, with 11 bases lying between them. The CDR3 length is 14 residues. Germline loops: CDR1 SGHTA, CDR2 FQGNSA. The CDR3 spells CASSFKQGPDTQYF. CDR3 DNA sequence: TGTGCCAGCAGCTTCAAGCAGGGCCCAGATACGCAGTATTTT.

This clone was counted ten times or more. V and J are TRBV19 and TRBJ2-7; 7 bases are a match to TRBD1. The V gene's germline CDR1 is LNHDA and CDR2 SQIVND (reference sequence). The V gene end was trimmed by 3 bases and the J gene end by 5 bases; junction bases not matched to a gene: 7. This CDR3 has 14 residues. The DNA of the CDR3 is TGTGCCAGTAGTATGACAGGGTCGGCTGACGAGCAGTACTTC. Encoded protein: CASSMTGSADEQYF.